The T cell receptor (beta chain) under discussion was sequenced for a study of glioma-infiltrating T cells. The study, taken as a whole, reports: Non-neoplastic patients had below-expected tissue-blood divergence, while all gliomas exceeded expectation. Very few CDR3 sequences were shared between tissue and blood.

Amplification of TCR alpha and beta CDR3 regions from RNA used iRepertoire nested multiplex PCR. For one-step reverse transcription and amplification, 100-400 ng of tissue mRNA or PBMC total RNA was used. MiXCR, run by TCRdb on the multiplex PCR reads, gives a single entry per CDR3 protein. The table includes more than 85,000 distinct CDR3 sequences, about 25% detected once. Note on this clonotype: What it binds is not known.

Germline values: CDR1 MGHRA, CDR2 YSYEKL. This CDR3 is built from 15 residues. V was shortened by 3 bases and J by 5 bases, with 14 bases between the two germline ends. The V gene is TRBV4-1, the J gene TRBJ1-5; D gene ambiguous. The source is a human donor with low-grade glioma or glioblastoma, undergoing nonglioma brain surgery, or in good health (not recorded which). Sequences were obtained from glioma tissue, nonneoplastic brain tissue, or PBMCs (not recorded which). CDR3 protein: CASSQVIPTDQPQHF. CDR3 nucleotides: TGCGCCAGCAGCCAGGTAATACCTACCGATCAGCCCCAGCATTTT.